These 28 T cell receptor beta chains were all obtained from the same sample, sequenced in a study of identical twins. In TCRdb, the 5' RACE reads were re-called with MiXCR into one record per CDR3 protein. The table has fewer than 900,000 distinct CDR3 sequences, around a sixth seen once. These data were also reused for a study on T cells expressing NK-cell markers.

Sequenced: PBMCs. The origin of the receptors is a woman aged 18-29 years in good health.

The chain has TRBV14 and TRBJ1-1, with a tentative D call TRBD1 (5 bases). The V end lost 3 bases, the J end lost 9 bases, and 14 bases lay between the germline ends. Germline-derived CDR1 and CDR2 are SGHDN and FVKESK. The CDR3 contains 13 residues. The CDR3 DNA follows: TGTGCCAGCAGCCAGAACTCCGGGACTCAAGCTTTCTTT. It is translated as CASSQNSGTQAFF. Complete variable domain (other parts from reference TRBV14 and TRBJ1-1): EAGVTQFPSHSVIEKGQTVTLRCDPISGHDNLYWYRRVMGKEIKFLLHFVKESKQDESGMPNNRFLAERTGGTYSTLKVQPAELEDSGVYFCASSQNSGTQAFFGQGTRLTVV.

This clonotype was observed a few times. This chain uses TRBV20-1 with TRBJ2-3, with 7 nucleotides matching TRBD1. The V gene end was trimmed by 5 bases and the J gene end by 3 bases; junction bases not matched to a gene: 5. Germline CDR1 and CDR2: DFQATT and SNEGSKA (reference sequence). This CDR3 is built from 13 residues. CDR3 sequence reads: CSAFPTGTDTQYF. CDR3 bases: TGCAGTGCTTTCCCGACAGGGACAGATACGCAGTATTTT.

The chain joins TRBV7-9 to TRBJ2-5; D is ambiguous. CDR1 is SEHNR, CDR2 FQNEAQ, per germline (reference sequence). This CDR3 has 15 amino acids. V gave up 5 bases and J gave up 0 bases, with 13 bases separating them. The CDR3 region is CASSPPRLYQETQYF. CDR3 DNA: TGTGCCAGCAGCCCCCCCCGACTGTACCAAGAGACCCAGTACTTC.

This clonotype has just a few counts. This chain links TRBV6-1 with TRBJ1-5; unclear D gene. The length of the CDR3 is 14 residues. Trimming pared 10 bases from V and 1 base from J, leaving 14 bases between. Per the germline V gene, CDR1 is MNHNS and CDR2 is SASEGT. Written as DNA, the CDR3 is TGTGCCACCAGAACCGCAGGAAGCAATCAGCCCCAGCATTTT. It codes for CATRTAGSNQPQHF.

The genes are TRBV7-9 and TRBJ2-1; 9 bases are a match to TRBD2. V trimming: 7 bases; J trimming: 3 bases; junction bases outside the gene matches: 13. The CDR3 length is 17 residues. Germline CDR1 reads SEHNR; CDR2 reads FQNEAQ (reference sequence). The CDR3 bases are TGTGCCAGCACTACGACTAGCGGCCCCTTCCTCTACAATGAGCAGTTCTTC. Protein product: CASTTTSGPFLYNEQFF.

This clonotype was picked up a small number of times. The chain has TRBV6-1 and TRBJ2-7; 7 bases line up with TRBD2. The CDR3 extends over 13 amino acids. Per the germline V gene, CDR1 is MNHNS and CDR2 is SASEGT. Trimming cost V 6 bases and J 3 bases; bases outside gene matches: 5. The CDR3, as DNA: TGTGCCAGCAGAGTAGGGGAGGGCTACGAGCAGTACTTC. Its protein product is CASRVGEGYEQYF.

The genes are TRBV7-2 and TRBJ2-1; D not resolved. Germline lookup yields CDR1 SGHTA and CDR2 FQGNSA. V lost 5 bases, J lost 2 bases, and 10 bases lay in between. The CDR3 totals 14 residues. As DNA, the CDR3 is TGTGCCAGCAGCCGGACCAACACCTACAATGAGCAGTTCTTC. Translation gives CASSRTNTYNEQFF. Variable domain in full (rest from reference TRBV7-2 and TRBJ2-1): GAGVSQSPSNKVTEKGKDVELRCDPISGHTALYWYRQSLGQGLEFLIYFQGNSAPDKSGLPSDRFSAERTGGSVSTLTIQRTQQEDSAVYLCASSRTNTYNEQFFGPGTRLTVL.

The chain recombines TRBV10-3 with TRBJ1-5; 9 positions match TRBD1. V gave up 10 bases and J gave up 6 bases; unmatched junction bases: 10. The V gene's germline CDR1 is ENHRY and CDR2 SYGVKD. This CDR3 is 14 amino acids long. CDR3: CASGEQGATQPQHF. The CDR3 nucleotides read TGTGCCAGCGGAGAACAGGGGGCTACTCAGCCCCAGCATTTT.

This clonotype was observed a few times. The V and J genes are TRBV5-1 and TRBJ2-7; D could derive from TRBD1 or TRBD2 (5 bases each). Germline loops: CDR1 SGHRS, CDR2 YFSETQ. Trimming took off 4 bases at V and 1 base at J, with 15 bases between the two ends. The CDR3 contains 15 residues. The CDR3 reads CASSGGTVLSYEQYF. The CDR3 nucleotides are TGCGCCAGCAGCGGTGGGACCGTTTTGTCCTACGAGCAGTACTTC.

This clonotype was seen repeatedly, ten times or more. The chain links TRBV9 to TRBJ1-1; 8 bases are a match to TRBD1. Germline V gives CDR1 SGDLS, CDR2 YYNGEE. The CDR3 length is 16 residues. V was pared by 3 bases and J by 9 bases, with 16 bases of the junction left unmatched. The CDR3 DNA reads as TGTGCCAGCAGCGCCGACAGGGGAGTATTTGGAGGGCAAGCTTTCTTT. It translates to CASSADRGVFGGQAFF.

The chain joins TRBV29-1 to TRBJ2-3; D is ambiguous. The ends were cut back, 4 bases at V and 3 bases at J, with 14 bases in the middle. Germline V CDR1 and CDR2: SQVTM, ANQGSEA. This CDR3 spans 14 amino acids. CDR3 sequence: CSVGRARVTDTQYF. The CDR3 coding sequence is TGCAGCGTTGGCCGCGCAAGGGTGACAGATACGCAGTATTTT.

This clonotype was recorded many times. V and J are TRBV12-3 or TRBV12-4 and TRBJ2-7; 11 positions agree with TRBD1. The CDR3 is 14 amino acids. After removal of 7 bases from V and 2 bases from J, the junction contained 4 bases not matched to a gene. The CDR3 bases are TGTGCCAGCAAGCCGGGACAGGGGGCCTACGAGCAGTACTTC. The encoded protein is CASKPGQGAYEQYF.

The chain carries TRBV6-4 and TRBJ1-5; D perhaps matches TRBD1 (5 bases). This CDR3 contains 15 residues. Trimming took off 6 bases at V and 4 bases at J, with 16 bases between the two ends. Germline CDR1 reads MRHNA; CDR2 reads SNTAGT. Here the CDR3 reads CASSVGTAGNQPQHF. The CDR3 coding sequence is TGTGCCAGCAGCGTAGGGACCGCGGGGAATCAGCCCCAGCATTTT.

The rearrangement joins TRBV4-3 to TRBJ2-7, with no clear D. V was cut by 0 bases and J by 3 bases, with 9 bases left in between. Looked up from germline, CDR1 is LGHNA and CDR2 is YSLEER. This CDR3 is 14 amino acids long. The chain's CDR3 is CASSQDVSGYEQYF. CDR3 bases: TGCGCCAGCAGCCAAGACGTGAGTGGCTACGAGCAGTACTTC.

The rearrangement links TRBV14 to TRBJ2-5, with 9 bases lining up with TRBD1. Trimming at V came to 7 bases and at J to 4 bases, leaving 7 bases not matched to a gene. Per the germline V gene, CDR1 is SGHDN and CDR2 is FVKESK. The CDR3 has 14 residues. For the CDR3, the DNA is TGTGCCAGCAACCGACAGGGGGAGGGAGAGACCCAGTACTTC. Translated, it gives CASNRQGEGETQYF.

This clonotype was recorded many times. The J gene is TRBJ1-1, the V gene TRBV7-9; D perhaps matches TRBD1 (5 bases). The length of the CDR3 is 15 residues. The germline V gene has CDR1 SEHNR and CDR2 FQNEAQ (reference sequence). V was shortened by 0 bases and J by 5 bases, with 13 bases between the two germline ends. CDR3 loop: CASSLALRRGTEAFF. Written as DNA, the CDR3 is TGTGCCAGCAGCTTAGCCCTAAGACGGGGGACTGAAGCTTTCTTT.

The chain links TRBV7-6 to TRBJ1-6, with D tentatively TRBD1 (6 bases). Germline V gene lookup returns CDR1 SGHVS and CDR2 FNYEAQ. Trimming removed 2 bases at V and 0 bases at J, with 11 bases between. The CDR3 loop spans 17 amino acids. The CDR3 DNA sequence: TGTGCCAGCAGCTTAAGGACAGTTAGCTCCTATAATTCACCCCTCCACTTT. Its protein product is CASSLRTVSSYNSPLHF.

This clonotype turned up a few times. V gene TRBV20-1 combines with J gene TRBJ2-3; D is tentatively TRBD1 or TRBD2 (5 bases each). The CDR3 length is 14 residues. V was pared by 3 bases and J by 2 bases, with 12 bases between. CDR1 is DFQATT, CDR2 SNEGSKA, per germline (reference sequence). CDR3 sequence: CSASPTGPTDTQYF. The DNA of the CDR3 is TGCAGTGCTAGCCCGACGGGGCCCACAGATACGCAGTATTTT.

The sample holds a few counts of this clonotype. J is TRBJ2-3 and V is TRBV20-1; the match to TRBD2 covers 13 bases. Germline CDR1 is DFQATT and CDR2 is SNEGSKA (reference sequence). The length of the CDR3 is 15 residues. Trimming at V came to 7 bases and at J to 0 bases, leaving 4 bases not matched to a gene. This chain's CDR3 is CSGLAGGRSTDTQYF. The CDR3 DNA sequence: TGCAGTGGACTAGCGGGGGGCAGGAGCACAGATACGCAGTATTTT.

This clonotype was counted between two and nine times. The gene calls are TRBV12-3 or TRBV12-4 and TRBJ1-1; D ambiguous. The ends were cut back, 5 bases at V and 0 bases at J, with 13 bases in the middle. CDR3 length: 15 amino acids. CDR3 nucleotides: TGTGCCAGCAGTCCGTGGTTAGGGATGAACACTGAAGCTTTCTTT. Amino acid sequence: CASSPWLGMNTEAFF.

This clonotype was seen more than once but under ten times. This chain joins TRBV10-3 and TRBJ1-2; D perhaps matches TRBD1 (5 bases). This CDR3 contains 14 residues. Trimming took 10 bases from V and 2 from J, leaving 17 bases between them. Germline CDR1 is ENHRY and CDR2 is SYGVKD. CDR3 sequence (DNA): TGTGCCACGCAACTGGCTGGGGCGAACTATGGCTACACCTTC. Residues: CATQLAGANYGYTF.

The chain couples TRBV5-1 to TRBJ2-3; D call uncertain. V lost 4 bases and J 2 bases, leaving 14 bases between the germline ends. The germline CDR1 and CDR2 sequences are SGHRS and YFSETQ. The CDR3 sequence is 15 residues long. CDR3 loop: CASSPARGNTDTQYF. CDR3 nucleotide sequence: TGCGCCAGCAGCCCGGCGAGAGGTAACACAGATACGCAGTATTTT. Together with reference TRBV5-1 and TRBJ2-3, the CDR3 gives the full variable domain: KAGVTQTPRYLIKTRGQQVTLSCSPISGHRSVSWYQQTPGQGLQFLFEYFSETQRNKGNFPGRFSGRQFSNSRSEMNVSTLELGDSALYLCASSPARGNTDTQYFGPGTRLTVL.

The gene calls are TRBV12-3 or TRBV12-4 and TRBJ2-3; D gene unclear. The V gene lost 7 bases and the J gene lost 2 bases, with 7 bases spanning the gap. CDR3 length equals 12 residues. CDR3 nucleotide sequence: TGTGCCAGCAAGCCTTCCACAGATACGCAGTATTTT. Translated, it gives CASKPSTDTQYF.

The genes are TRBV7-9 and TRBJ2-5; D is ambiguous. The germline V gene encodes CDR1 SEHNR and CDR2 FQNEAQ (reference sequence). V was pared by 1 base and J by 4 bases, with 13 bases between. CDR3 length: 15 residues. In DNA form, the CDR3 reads TGTGCCAGCAGCTTAGTCAGGTTCATCAGAGAGACCCAGTACTTC. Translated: CASSLVRFIRETQYF.

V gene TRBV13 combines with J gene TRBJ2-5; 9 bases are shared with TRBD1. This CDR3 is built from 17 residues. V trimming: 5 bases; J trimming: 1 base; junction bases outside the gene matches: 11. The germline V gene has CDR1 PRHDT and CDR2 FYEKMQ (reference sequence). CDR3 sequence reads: CASSDRVWGQGQETQYF. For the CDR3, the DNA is TGTGCCAGCAGCGACAGAGTTTGGGGACAGGGCCAAGAGACCCAGTACTTC.

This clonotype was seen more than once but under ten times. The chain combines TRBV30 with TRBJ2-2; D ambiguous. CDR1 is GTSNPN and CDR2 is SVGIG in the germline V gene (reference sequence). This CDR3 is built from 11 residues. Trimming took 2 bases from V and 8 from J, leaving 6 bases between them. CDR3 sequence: CAWSPPGELFF. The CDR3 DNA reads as TGTGCCTGGAGTCCCCCGGGGGAGCTGTTTTTT.

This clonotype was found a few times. CDR3 protein: CSARDVVRGGEKLFF. The DNA for the CDR3 is TGCAGTGCTAGAGACGTTGTCAGGGGAGGGGAAAAACTGTTTTTT. V is TRBV20-1 and J is TRBJ1-4; D is possibly TRBD1 (6 bases). V gave up 0 bases and J gave up 8 bases, with 16 bases separating them. Germline values: CDR1 DFQATT, CDR2 SNEGSKA (reference sequence). This CDR3 contains 15 residues.

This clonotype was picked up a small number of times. The CDR3 reads CASSLSTSGRAETQYF. The CDR3 DNA reads TGCGCCAGCAGCTTGTCGACTAGCGGGAGGGCTGAGACCCAGTACTTC. This chain links TRBV5-1 with TRBJ2-5; 14 nucleotides line up with TRBD2. There are 16 residues in the CDR3. CDR1 is SGHRS and CDR2 is YFSETQ in the germline V gene. Trimming took 1 base from V and 5 from J; bases not matched to a gene: 4. The entire variable domain, with the rest obtained from reference TRBV5-1 and TRBJ2-5, is as follows: KAGVTQTPRYLIKTRGQQVTLSCSPISGHRSVSWYQQTPGQGLQFLFEYFSETQRNKGNFPGRFSGRQFSNSRSEMNVSTLELGDSALYLCASSLSTSGRAETQYFGPGTRLLVL.